The rows below give T cell receptor beta chains drawn from one sample of a study of blood T cells in healthy people across ages. TCRdb re-called the 5' RACE reads with MiXCR, one entry per CDR3 protein. In the table there are hundreds of thousands of distinct CDR3 sequences, under 45% of which are singletons. Sequenced sample: blood. These receptor sequences come from a man between 60 and 75 years old in good health. Both conserved end residues are part of each CDR3. A D gene is named only where the DNA matches it firmly. The listing skips clone size in some rows; elsewhere it reads once, few, many or a size class.

v_call	j_call	d_call	clone_size	cdr3_nt	cdr3_aa
TRBV3-1	TRBJ2-5	-	-	TGTGCCAGCGGACAGCACCAAGAGACCCAGTACTTC	CASGQHQETQYF
TRBV12-3/TRBV12-4	TRBJ1-2	-	-	TGTGCCAGCAGTTTTTTCGGGTATGGCTACACCTTC	CASSFFGYGYTF
TRBV11-2	TRBJ2-5	TRBD2	-	TGTGCCAGCAGCCTAGGGACTAGCGGGAACCAAGAGACCCAGTACTTC	CASSLGTSGNQETQYF
TRBV20-1	TRBJ2-3	-	once	TGCAGTGCTAGAACCGGGAATACAGATACGCAGTATTTT	CSARTGNTDTQYF
TRBV3-1	TRBJ2-1	TRBD1	-	TGTGCCAGCAGCCAGATAGGACAGGGAAGGAATGAGCAGTTCTTC	CASSQIGQGRNEQFF
TRBV15	TRBJ2-1	-	-	TGTGCCACCAGCGCGATTCAGGGGACCTACAATGAGCAGTTCTTC	CATSAIQGTYNEQFF
TRBV6-2/TRBV6-3	TRBJ2-1	-	-	TGTGCCAGCAGCCACCCTGGGTCCTACAATGAGCAGTTCTTC	CASSHPGSYNEQFF
TRBV20-1	TRBJ2-1	TRBD2	-	TGCAGTGCTAGCCAGACTAGCGGGGGGTACAATGAGCAGTTCTTC	CSASQTSGGYNEQFF
TRBV6-2/TRBV6-3	TRBJ2-6	-	-	TGTGCCTGCAGTTACCGGTCAGGGGCTGGGGCCAACGTCCTGACTTTC	CACSYRSGAGANVLTF
TRBV12-3/TRBV12-4	TRBJ1-1	TRBD1	few	TGTGCCAGCAGGAGACAGGGGGTGAACACTGAAGCTTTCTTT	CASRRQGVNTEAFF
TRBV4-1	TRBJ2-5	-	once	TGCGCCAACAGCCAAGGGGCGCGGGGAGAAGAGACCCAGTACTTC	CANSQGARGEETQYF
TRBV5-8	TRBJ2-2	-	few	TGTGCCAGCAGCTTACAGGGTTGGGGGACCGGGGAGCTGTTTTTT	CASSLQGWGTGELFF
TRBV6-1	TRBJ1-2	-	-	TGTGCCAGCAGCTTAACAGGGTTGAATGGCTACACCTTC	CASSLTGLNGYTF
TRBV20-1	TRBJ2-1	-	-	TGCAGTGCTAGAGATGGTGCGCGGAGGGGCAATGAGCAGTTCTTC	CSARDGARRGNEQFF
TRBV7-9	TRBJ2-1	-	-	TGTGCCAGCAGCTTAGAGGAATACAATGAGCAGTTCTTC	CASSLEEYNEQFF
TRBV27	TRBJ2-3	-	few	TGTGCCAGCAGTTCAAAGACAAGGGGAACAGATACGCAGTATTTT	CASSSKTRGTDTQYF
TRBV20-1	TRBJ1-2	-	-	TGCAGTGCTATGATCCCCGGGGACAACTATGGCTACACCTTC	CSAMIPGDNYGYTF
TRBV7-9	TRBJ2-3	TRBD2	few	TGTGCCAGCAGCCCGGGACTAGCGGGAACGCCGGCGCAGTATTTT	CASSPGLAGTPAQYF
TRBV7-2	TRBJ1-1	TRBD1	-	TGTGCCAGCAGCCTGAGGACAGGGGGGATAACTGAAGCTTTCTTT	CASSLRTGGITEAFF
TRBV20-1	TRBJ1-1	-	-	TGCAGTGCTAGTTACGGGTTCACTGGAGCTTTCTTT	CSASYGFTGAFF
TRBV20-1	TRBJ2-3	-	few	TGCAGTGCTGGGCAGGGAGGTAGAGCGCAGTATTTT	CSAGQGGRAQYF
TRBV29-1	TRBJ2-1	-	many	TGCAGCGTTGAGGACTACCTCAATGAGCAGTTCTTC	CSVEDYLNEQFF